The TCR beta chain described here comes from a study of cytomegalovirus exposure and HLA in healthy donors. Notes on the study in general: Cytomegalovirus status, reportedly, was diagnosed with high specificity and sensitivity by the classifier. Rare TCR sequences predominated, though certain public TCRs were found in many donors. Associated with cytomegalovirus, according to the listing, were approximately 160 TCR beta chains.

This clone was recorded a few times. Its antigen is unidentified. The CDR3 has 13 amino acids. Germline lookup yields CDR1 MDHEN and CDR2 SYDVKM. With 5 bases clipped from V and 5 bases from J, the junction kept 5 bases outside the gene matches. Profiled with immunoSEQ multiplex PCR; TCRdb holds only in-frame clones, not every one. The sample contains about 190,000 clones, around 84% of which appear only once. The receptor's source is a man aged 18 to 29 in good health and CMV-seropositive. The chain is built from TRBV28 and TRBJ2-7; 8 bases agree with TRBD1. The material sequenced was PBMCs. The CDR3 loop reads CASSEGTGDEQYF. The DNA of the CDR3 is TGTGCCAGCAGTGAAGGGACAGGAGACGAGCAGTACTTC.